Listed below are T cell receptor beta chains from one sample, sequenced in a study of T cells in Graves' hyperthyroidism and ophthalmopathy. TCRdb re-called the multiplex PCR reads with MiXCR, one entry per CDR3 protein. The sample records roughly 740,000 distinct CDR3 sequences, around 15% being singletons. Sequencing was done on a sample of blood. Receptors originate from a young man with Graves' hyperthyroidism. CDR3s include the opening cysteine and the closing phenylalanine or tryptophan. The D gene is left open where the match is weak. Clone size is shown for a subset of rows, as once, few, many or a class of expanded clone.

V gene	clone size	D gene	J gene	CDR3 protein	CDR3 DNA
TRBV13	few	TRBD2	TRBJ2-1	CASSRRTGTSGSYNEQFF	TGTGCCAGCAGCCGGCGCACCGGGACTAGCGGATCCTACAATGAGCAGTTCTTC
TRBV28	many	TRBD1	TRBJ2-5	CASRPAATGAETQYF	TGTGCCAGCAGGCCCGCCGCGACAGGGGCGGAGACCCAGTACTTC
TRBV27	many	.	TRBJ2-5	CASRRRETQYF	TGTGCCAGCCGACGGCGGGAGACCCAGTACTTC
TRBV2	many	TRBD2	TRBJ2-1	CASSEGGSPPNEQFF	TGTGCCAGCAGTGAGGGCGGGAGCCCCCCCAATGAGCAGTTCTTC
TRBV20-1	many	.	TRBJ2-1	CSAPWPARPGDEQFF	TGCAGTGCCCCTTGGCCAGCCCGTCCTGGGGATGAGCAGTTCTTC
TRBV20-1	.	TRBD1	TRBJ1-3	CSARGAGGSGNTIYF	TGCAGTGCTAGAGGCGCAGGGGGTTCTGGAAACACCATATATTTT
TRBV20-1	.	.	TRBJ1-1	CSARVGDTEAFF	TGCAGTGCTAGGGTCGGGGACACTGAAGCTTTCTTT
TRBV20-1	many	TRBD2	TRBJ2-7	CSARDLASGSVLEQYF	TGCAGTGCTAGAGATTTGGCTAGCGGGAGTGTTTTGGAGCAGTACTTC
TRBV2	.	.	TRBJ1-1	CASSGDGPEAFF	TGTGCCAGCAGCGGTGACGGACCTGAAGCTTTCTTT
TRBV30	many	TRBD1	TRBJ1-6	CAWSGDRVGGSPLHF	TGTGCCTGGAGCGGGGACAGGGTCGGGGGATCACCCCTCCACTTT
TRBV5-1	.	TRBD2	TRBJ2-2	CASSSSGRVAGELFF	TGCGCCAGCAGCTCAAGCGGGAGGGTCGCCGGGGAGCTGTTTTTT
TRBV29-1	few	.	TRBJ1-1	CSVSQANTEAFF	TGCAGCGTATCACAGGCGAACACTGAAGCTTTCTTT
TRBV7-9	few	TRBD1	TRBJ1-2	CASSRDRGHTF	TGTGCCAGCAGTCGGGACAGGGGCCACACCTTC
TRBV7-9	many	.	TRBJ2-7	CASSPKQDDYEQYF	TGTGCCAGCAGCCCGAAGCAAGACGATTACGAGCAGTACTTC
TRBV7-9	.	.	TRBJ2-1	CASSLYKNNEQFF	TGTGCCAGCAGCTTGTACAAGAACAATGAGCAGTTCTTC
TRBV18	.	TRBD2	TRBJ2-7	CASSPRSGRVSYEQYF	TGTGCCAGCTCACCACGGAGCGGGAGGGTCTCCTACGAGCAGTACTTC
TRBV10-3	once	.	TRBJ2-7	CAIRTDSFSRRTYEQYF	TGTGCCATCAGGACTGACAGTTTCTCGCGTAGGACCTACGAGCAGTACTTC
TRBV30	.	.	TRBJ1-3	CAGRRGLAGSTIYF	TGTGCCGGGAGGAGGGGCCTGGCTGGAAGCACCATATATTTT
TRBV12-3/TRBV12-4	many	.	TRBJ2-5	CASSRRWGETQYF	TGTGCCAGCAGTCGACGGTGGGGGGAGACCCAGTACTTC
TRBV5-6	many	.	TRBJ1-1	CASSLVEARNAEAFF	TGTGCCAGCAGCTTGGTAGAGGCCAGAAACGCTGAAGCTTTCTTT
TRBV7-3	.	.	TRBJ2-3	CASSSGASVAQYF	TGTGCCAGCAGCTCCGGGGCGTCCGTGGCGCAGTATTTT
TRBV6-1	many	TRBD2	TRBJ2-3	CASSSHPSGRTDTQYF	TGTGCCAGCAGTAGCCATCCTAGCGGGAGGACAGATACGCAGTATTTT
TRBV7-2	many	.	TRBJ1-1	CASSLPGGETEAFF	TGTGCCAGCAGCTTGCCCGGGGGCGAAACTGAAGCTTTCTTT
TRBV28	.	.	TRBJ1-1	CASSRSGALGSTEAFF	TGTGCCAGCAGTCGATCAGGGGCCCTGGGGAGCACTGAAGCTTTCTTT
TRBV4-1	many	.	TRBJ2-3	CASSQASGTDTQYF	TGCGCCAGCAGCCAAGCCTCAGGCACAGATACGCAGTATTTT
TRBV2	.	.	TRBJ1-2	CASSDTGSGYTF	TGTGCCAGCAGCGACACGGGCTCTGGCTACACCTTC
TRBV27	many	.	TRBJ2-7	CASSFGYGFYEQYF	TGTGCCAGCAGTTTTGGCTACGGTTTCTACGAGCAGTACTTC
TRBV11-2	many	.	TRBJ2-2	CASSLFSRTNTGELFF	TGTGCCAGCAGCTTATTCAGCAGGACGAACACCGGGGAGCTGTTTTTT
TRBV27	few	TRBD2	TRBJ2-1	CASSAPGAGGLSNEQFF	TGTGCCAGCAGTGCCCCAGGGGCGGGAGGGCTCAGCAATGAGCAGTTCTTC
TRBV28	.	.	TRBJ1-4	CASSLIDGEELFF	TGTGCCAGCAGTTTAATTGACGGGGAAGAACTGTTTTTT
TRBV18	.	.	TRBJ1-5	CASSPHANQPQHF	TGTGCCAGCTCACCACACGCGAATCAGCCCCAGCATTTT
TRBV28	many	TRBD2	TRBJ2-1	CASSPVGTSGTNEQFF	TGTGCCAGCAGTCCCGTCGGGACTAGCGGGACCAATGAGCAGTTCTTC
TRBV4-2	.	.	TRBJ1-5	CASNSGVLGQPQHF	TGTGCCAGCAATTCAGGGGTGTTGGGTCAGCCCCAGCATTTT
TRBV30	many	.	TRBJ2-1	CAWSLLGVRNSYNEQFF	TGTGCCTGGAGCCTTCTAGGGGTTAGGAACTCCTACAATGAGCAGTTCTTC
TRBV7-2	.	TRBD1	TRBJ1-4	CASSLVGTGGEKLFF	TGTGCCAGCAGCTTAGTAGGGACAGGAGGTGAAAAACTGTTTTTT
TRBV29-1	few	.	TRBJ2-7	CSVGVSAYEQYF	TGCAGCGTTGGGGTATCAGCATACGAGCAGTACTTC
TRBV20-1	many	TRBD1	TRBJ1-2	CSALDRGNYGYTF	TGCAGTGCCCTGGACAGGGGGAACTATGGCTACACCTTC
TRBV10-3	.	.	TRBJ2-5	CAVGVGQETQYF	TGTGCCGTAGGAGTTGGCCAAGAGACCCAGTACTTC
TRBV4-1	.	.	TRBJ2-2	CASSQAQGWTGELFF	TGCGCCAGCAGCCAAGCCCAGGGGTGGACCGGGGAGCTGTTTTTT
TRBV24-1	few	TRBD1	TRBJ2-1	CATSVGTGGNEQFF	TGTGCCACCAGTGTCGGGACAGGGGGCAATGAGCAGTTCTTC
TRBV27	.	.	TRBJ1-2	CASSLGPRGGAVGYTF	TGTGCCAGCAGTTTAGGGCCCCGGGGGGGCGCAGTTGGCTACACCTTC
TRBV2	many	TRBD2	TRBJ2-5	CASRGIASGGETQYF	TGTGCCAGCCGTGGGATTGCTAGCGGGGGAGAGACCCAGTACTTC
TRBV5-1	few	.	TRBJ2-3	CASSLGSAAEGTQYF	TGCGCCAGCAGCTTGGGTAGCGCGGCGGAGGGTACGCAGTATTTT
TRBV2	many	.	TRBJ2-5	CASSEEGETQYF	TGTGCCAGCAGTGAAGAGGGGGAGACCCAGTACTTC
TRBV7-9	.	.	TRBJ1-1	CASSLFPGILNTEAFF	TGTGCCAGCAGTTTATTCCCGGGGATTTTAAACACTGAAGCTTTCTTT
TRBV28	many	.	TRBJ2-5	CASKMRDTLLETQYF	TGTGCCAGCAAGATGAGGGACACTCTCCTGGAGACCCAGTACTTC
TRBV5-5	few	.	TRBJ2-3	CASSLDAYTQYF	TGTGCCAGCAGCTTGGATGCGTATACGCAGTATTTT
TRBV20-1	many	TRBD1	TRBJ1-5	CSAPGQGAQPQHF	TGCAGTGCTCCGGGACAGGGGGCTCAGCCCCAGCATTTT
TRBV7-9	few	TRBD1	TRBJ1-5	CASSQTGGEGPQHF	TGTGCCAGCAGCCAGACAGGGGGCGAGGGTCCCCAGCATTTT
TRBV6-2/TRBV6-3	many	.	TRBJ1-2	CASSYGLNYGYTF	TGTGCCAGCAGTTACGGGCTTAACTATGGCTACACCTTC
TRBV3-1	few	.	TRBJ1-1	CASSQDRRRTVNTEAFF	TGTGCCAGCAGCCAAGATAGGAGGAGGACGGTGAACACTGAAGCTTTCTTT
TRBV5-5	few	TRBD1	TRBJ1-5	CASSLFDRVGQPQHF	TGTGCCAGCAGCCTCTTTGACAGGGTAGGACAGCCCCAGCATTTT
TRBV28	many	TRBD2	TRBJ2-1	CASSLRLAGGYNEQFF	TGTGCCAGCAGTTTACGGCTAGCGGGAGGCTACAATGAGCAGTTCTTC
TRBV28	many	TRBD2	TRBJ2-3	CASSLTPSGTTDTQYF	TGTGCCAGCAGTTTAACGCCTAGCGGGACCACAGATACGCAGTATTTT